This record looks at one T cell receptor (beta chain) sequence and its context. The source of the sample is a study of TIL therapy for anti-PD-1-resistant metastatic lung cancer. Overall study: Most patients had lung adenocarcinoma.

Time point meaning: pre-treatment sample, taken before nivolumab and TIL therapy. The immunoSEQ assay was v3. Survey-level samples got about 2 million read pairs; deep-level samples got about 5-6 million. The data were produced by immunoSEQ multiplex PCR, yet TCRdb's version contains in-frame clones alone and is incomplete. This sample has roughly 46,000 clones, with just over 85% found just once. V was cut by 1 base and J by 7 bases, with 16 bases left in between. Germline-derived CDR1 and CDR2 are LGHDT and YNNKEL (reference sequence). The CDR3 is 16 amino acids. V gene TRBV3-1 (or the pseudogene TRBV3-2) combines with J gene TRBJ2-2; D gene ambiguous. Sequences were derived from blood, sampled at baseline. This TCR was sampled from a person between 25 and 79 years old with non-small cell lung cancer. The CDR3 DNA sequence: TGTGCCAGCAGCCAAGGTCCCAGGCCCGAAGGCGGGGAGCTGTTTTTT. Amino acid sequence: CASSQGPRPEGGELFF.